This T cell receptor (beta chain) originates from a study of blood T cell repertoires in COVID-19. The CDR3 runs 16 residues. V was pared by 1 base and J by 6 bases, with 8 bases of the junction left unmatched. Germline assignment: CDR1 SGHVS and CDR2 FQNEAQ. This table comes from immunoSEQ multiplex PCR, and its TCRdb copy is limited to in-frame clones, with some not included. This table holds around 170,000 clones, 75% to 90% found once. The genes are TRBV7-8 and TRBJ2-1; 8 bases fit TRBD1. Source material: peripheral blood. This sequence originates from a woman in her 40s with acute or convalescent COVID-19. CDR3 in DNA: TGTGCCAGCAGCTTAGTGTCAGGGACAGGTTTCAATGAGCAGTTCTTC. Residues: CASSLVSGTGFNEQFF. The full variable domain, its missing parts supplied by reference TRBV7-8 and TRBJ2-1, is GAGVSQSPRYKVAKRGQDVALRCDPISGHVSLFWYQQALGQGPEFLTYFQNEAQLDKSGLPSDRFFAERPEGSVSTLKIQRTQQEDSAVYLCASSLVSGTGFNEQFFGPGTRLTVL.